Below, 7 T cell receptor beta chains from the same sample are listed, as sequenced in a study of T cell repertoires in cytomegalovirus infection. One entry per CDR3 protein results from TCRdb running MiXCR on the reads. The sample has roughly 240,000 distinct CDR3 sequences, under 8.5% seen once. Source material: PBMCs. Receptors originate from a human donor in good health (CMV status not recorded). Some clones in this sample may be carry-over from other donors' samples.

The rearrangement links TRBV20-1 to TRBJ1-5, with D possibly matching TRBD1 (6 bases). The CDR3 has 13 amino acids. Trimming pared 5 bases from V and 3 bases from J, leaving 11 bases between. CDR1 and CDR2 from the germline V gene are DFQATT and SNEGSKA (reference sequence). The CDR3 sequence: CSAEGGANQPQHF. For the CDR3, the DNA is TGCAGTGCTGAAGGGGGGGCCAATCAGCCCCAGCATTTT.

The J gene is TRBJ1-3, the V gene TRBV20-1; D unresolved. CDR3 length: 13 amino acids. V was shortened by 4 bases and J by 4 bases, with 11 bases between the two germline ends. Germline V gives CDR1 DFQATT, CDR2 SNEGSKA (reference sequence). CDR3 loop: CSATTHGGNTIYF. DNA of the CDR3: TGCAGTGCTACCACCCACGGGGGAAACACCATATATTTT.

This clonotype was picked up many times. The rearrangement links TRBV10-3 to TRBJ2-6; TRBD1 is a possible D gene (6 bases). Germline assignment: CDR1 ENHRY and CDR2 SYGVKD. This CDR3 comprises 17 residues. V was pared by 4 bases and J by 0 bases, with 13 bases between. CDR3 sequence: CAISGQVMSSGANVLTF. CDR3 bases: TGTGCCATCAGTGGACAGGTGATGAGCTCTGGGGCCAACGTCCTGACTTTC.

There are many counts of this clonotype. This rearrangement joins TRBV28 to TRBJ1-1; the D is unclear. Germline CDR1 and CDR2: MDHEN and SYDVKM. V was shortened by 1 base and J by 1 base, with 10 bases between the two germline ends. This CDR3 is built from 15 residues. Here the CDR3 reads CASSLYGEKNTEAFF. CDR3 DNA sequence: TGTGCCAGCAGTTTATACGGGGAGAAGAACACTGAAGCTTTCTTT. Drawing the rest from reference TRBV28 and TRBJ1-1, the complete variable domain is DVKVTQSSRYLVKRTGEKVFLECVQDMDHENMFWYRQDPGLGLRLIYFSYDVKMKEKGDIPEGYSVSREKKERFSLILESASTNQTSMYLCASSLYGEKNTEAFFGQGTRLTVV.

This chain joins TRBV5-4 and TRBJ1-2; 9 bases fit TRBD1. This CDR3 has 15 residues. V lost 4 bases, J lost 6 bases, and 10 bases stayed unmatched. The germline V gene has CDR1 SGHNT and CDR2 YYREEE (reference sequence). The CDR3 is CASSQGTGLWNGYTF. The CDR3 bases are TGTGCCAGCAGCCAGGGGACAGGGTTATGGAATGGCTACACCTTC.

This clonotype was seen many times. The chain links TRBV25-1 to TRBJ2-5; D is undetermined. V lost 6 bases to trimming and J lost 4 bases, with 12 bases between them. Looked up from germline, CDR1 is MGHDK and CDR2 is SYGVNS. This CDR3 spans 13 amino acids. DNA for the CDR3: TGTGCCAGCAGCGAACTCTCCGGAGAGACCCAGTACTTC. The encoded protein is CASSELSGETQYF.

This clonotype was counted ten times or more. The chain recombines TRBV11-2 with TRBJ2-1; D remains ambiguous. The germline gives CDR1 SGHAT, CDR2 FQNNGV. The CDR3 has 12 residues. V was trimmed by 0 bases and J by 10 bases, leaving 7 bases between them. The CDR3 DNA follows: TGTGCCAGCAGCTTAGAGGGTGGGGAGCAGTTCTTC. It specifies CASSLEGGEQFF.